Listed here are 8 T cell receptor beta chains from one sample, sequenced in a study of T cells in Graves' hyperthyroidism and ophthalmopathy. Amplified TCR beta CDR3 regions derived from RNA transcripts. First-round RT-PCR of the TCR CDR3 relied on the HTBI primer set. TCRdb re-called the multiplex PCR reads with MiXCR, one entry per CDR3 protein. The sample has hundreds of thousands of distinct CDR3 sequences, over 15% seen once. Sequencing input: blood. The origin of the receptors is a young woman with Graves' hyperthyroidism.

In its sample, this clonotype was seen many times. The chain employs TRBV19 and TRBJ1-1, with 9 nucleotides matching TRBD1. Trimming removed 6 bases from V and 1 base from J; junction bases left unmatched: 3. CDR3 length: 14 amino acids. Germline CDR1 is LNHDA and CDR2 is SQIVND (reference sequence). CDR3 region: CASRGTGSNTEAFF. The CDR3 DNA reads as TGTGCCAGTAGGGGGACAGGGTCGAACACTGAAGCTTTCTTT.

There are many counts of this clonotype. The chain couples TRBV7-8 to TRBJ1-1; perhaps TRBD1 as D (6 bases). V lost 1 base and J 1 base, leaving 10 bases between the germline ends. The CDR3 covers 15 residues. Germline CDR1 SGHVS, CDR2 FQNEAQ. This CDR3 reads CASSLGSTGNTEAFF. The CDR3 region has the DNA TGTGCCAGCAGCTTAGGGTCGACAGGGAACACTGAAGCTTTCTTT.

The chain employs TRBV20-1 and TRBJ1-6; 7 positions match TRBD1. The V gene end was trimmed by 0 bases and the J gene end by 9 bases; junction bases not matched to a gene: 11. Germline values: CDR1 DFQATT, CDR2 SNEGSKA (reference sequence). CDR3 size: 16 residues. The CDR3 region has the DNA TGCAGTGCTAGAGATCACGGCAAGGGGGCAAGTTCACCCCTCCACTTT. Translating it yields CSARDHGKGASSPLHF.

This clonotype was picked up a small number of times. This rearrangement joins TRBV20-1 to TRBJ1-4, with 10 bases identical to TRBD1. Unmatched junction bases numbered 6, after V lost 0 bases and J lost 5 bases. This CDR3 contains 16 residues. Germline V lookup: CDR1 DFQATT, CDR2 SNEGSKA (reference sequence). In DNA form, the CDR3 reads TGCAGTGCTAGAGATCCAGGACAGGGGGTAAATGAAAAACTGTTTTTT. This sequence encodes CSARDPGQGVNEKLFF.

The chain carries TRBV12-3 or TRBV12-4 and TRBJ2-4; D ambiguous. CDR3 size: 14 residues. Between the trimmed V and J ends, which lost 3 bases and 0 bases, there was a span of 6 bases. CDR3 loop: CASSFGLAKNIQYF. CDR3 DNA sequence: TGTGCCAGCAGTTTCGGTTTAGCCAAAAACATTCAGTACTTC.

J is TRBJ2-4 and V is TRBV11-3; D is possibly TRBD1 or TRBD2 (5 bases each). CDR3 size: 14 residues. The V end was cut by 7 bases, the J end by 5 bases, with 15 bases between. Per the germline V gene, CDR1 is SGHNT and CDR2 is YENEEA. DNA for the CDR3: TGTGCCAGCACTCCCGGGACCGGTCAAAACATTCAGTACTTC. Translating gives CASTPGTGQNIQYF.

This clonotype was counted many times. V is TRBV24-1 and J is TRBJ1-5; D remains ambiguous. In germline, CDR1 is KGHDR, CDR2 SFDVKD. The V and J ends lost 1 base and 3 bases respectively, with 0 bases between them. The CDR3 contains 12 residues. This CDR3 is CATSDFNQPQHF. CDR3 nucleotides: TGTGCCACCAGTGATTTCAATCAGCCCCAGCATTTT.

This clonotype was counted at least ten times. The rearrangement links TRBV2 to TRBJ2-2; D is possibly TRBD1 (6 bases). The CDR3 has 14 residues. V was cut by 4 bases and J by 3 bases, with 9 bases left in between. Looked up from germline, CDR1 is SNHLY and CDR2 is FYNNEI. CDR3 residues: CASSGDTDTGELFF. CDR3 DNA: TGTGCCAGCAGTGGGGACACCGACACCGGGGAGCTGTTTTTT.